This T cell receptor beta chain came from a study of T cell repertoires in cytomegalovirus infection. Study conclusions and caveats: CMV-specific HLA-C-restricted TCR beta clonotypes dominated the ex vivo response.

This clonotype has only a few counts. The antigen is unknown. One entry per CDR3 protein results from TCRdb running MiXCR on the reads. The sample has about 530,000 distinct CDR3 sequences, about a quarter seen once; the top ten hold roughly 13%. This CDR3 is built from 16 residues. V shed 3 bases, J shed 0 bases, and the junction held 7 bases outside the gene matches. CDR1 is KGHSH and CDR2 is LQKENI in the germline V gene. The sequenced sample was PBMCs. This chain uses TRBV18 with TRBJ1-1; 7 nucleotides line up with TRBD1. The receptor was isolated from a human donor in good health (CMV status not recorded). Some clones in this sample may be carry-over from other donors' samples. CDR3 in DNA: TGTGCCAGCTCACCCCAACAGGGGACCCTGAACACTGAAGCTTTCTTT. Encoded protein: CASSPQQGTLNTEAFF.